The rows below give T cell receptor beta chains drawn from one sample of a study of blood T cell repertoires in COVID-19. The repertoire was sequenced with immunoSEQ multiplex PCR; TCRdb's copy has only in-frame clones and lacks some. The data contain tens of thousands of clones, around four fifths of them singletons. Sequencing was carried out using peripheral blood. These receptors originate from a human donor in a cohort sampled during active COVID-19. The CDR3 runs from the conserved cysteine through the conserved F or W. The D gene is left open where the match is weak. Where a row states a size, it is once, few, many or the class of an expanded clone; other rows omit it.

>TRBV19|.|.|TRBJ2-5|15
CASSIRTSWGETQYF
>TRBV10-1|.|.|TRBJ1-2|14
CASTGGPSNYGYTF
>TRBV4-2|.|few|TRBJ1-3|14
CASSSTGSGNTIYF
>TRBV4-2|.|.|TRBJ1-4|15
CASSQEVLSNEKLFF
>TRBV12-3/TRBV12-4|.|.|TRBJ2-3|11
CASSLQGTQYF
>TRBV6-1|.|.|TRBJ2-2|16
CASSEALPGIPGELFF
>TRBV12-3/TRBV12-4|TRBD1|.|TRBJ1-1|13
CASSSTGRTEAFF
>TRBV9|.|.|TRBJ2-5|14
CASSSGVGQETQYF
>TRBV28|.|few|TRBJ2-1|14
CASMGTRGYAEQFF
>TRBV3-1/TRBV3-2|.|few|TRBJ2-7|14
CASSQGRLSYEQYF
>TRBV9|TRBD1|.|TRBJ2-7|14
CASSDRDRGREQYF
>TRBV3-1/TRBV3-2|.|.|TRBJ2-7|14
CASSQDSASGEQYF
>TRBV7-3|.|.|TRBJ1-6|15
CASSLIGVRNSPLHF